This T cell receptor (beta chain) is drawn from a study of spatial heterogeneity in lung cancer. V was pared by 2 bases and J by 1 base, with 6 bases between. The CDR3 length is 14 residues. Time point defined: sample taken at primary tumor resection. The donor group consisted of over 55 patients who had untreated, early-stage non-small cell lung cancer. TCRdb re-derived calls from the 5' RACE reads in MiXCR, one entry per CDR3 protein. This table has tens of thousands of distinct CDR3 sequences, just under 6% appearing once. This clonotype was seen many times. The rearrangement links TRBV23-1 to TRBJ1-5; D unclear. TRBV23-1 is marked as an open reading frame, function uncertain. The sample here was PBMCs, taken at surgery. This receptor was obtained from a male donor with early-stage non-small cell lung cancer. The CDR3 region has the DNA TGCGCCAGCAGTCAAGGGTTCAGCAATCAGCCCCAGCATTTT. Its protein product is CASSQGFSNQPQHF.